The 12 T cell receptor beta chains below all came from one sample that was sequenced in a study of T cells in Graves' hyperthyroidism and ophthalmopathy. Regions amplified from RNA transcripts were the TCR beta CDR3 regions. A first-round RT-PCR of the TCR CDR3 used the HTBI primer set. TCRdb passed the multiplex PCR reads through MiXCR, listing each CDR3 protein once. In the table there are roughly 380,000 distinct CDR3 sequences, roughly 13% of which are singletons. What was sequenced was blood. The receptors shown here come from a woman younger than 35 with Graves' hyperthyroidism.

The chain recombines TRBV6-1 with TRBJ1-3, with a tentative D call TRBD1 (6 bases). The CDR3 consists of 16 residues. Deletions cut 5 bases from V and 4 bases from J, with 18 bases between. Germline V gene lookup returns CDR1 MNHNS and CDR2 SASEGT. The CDR3 protein is CASSPGARGLGNTIYF. The CDR3 region has the DNA TGTGCCAGCAGTCCAGGGGCGAGGGGATTAGGAAACACCATATATTTT.

In this sample, this clonotype turned up a few times. The J gene is TRBJ1-1, the V gene TRBV29-1, with D perhaps matching TRBD1 (5 bases). Germline V CDR1 and CDR2: SQVTM, ANQGSEA. The CDR3 is 12 amino acids. With 7 bases removed from V and 10 bases from J, the gap between germline ends came to 19 bases. The CDR3 loop reads CSAHTGSRGAFF. The CDR3 DNA reads as TGCAGCGCTCACACCGGATCGAGGGGAGCTTTCTTT. The entire variable domain, with the rest obtained from reference TRBV29-1 and TRBJ1-1, is as follows: SAVISQKPSRDICQRGTSLTIQCQVDSQVTMMFWYRQQPGQSLTLIATANQGSEATYESGFVIDKFPISRPNLTFSTLTVSNMSPEDSSIYLCSAHTGSRGAFFGQGTRLTVV.

In this sample, this clonotype turned up a few times. The chain recombines TRBV12-3 or TRBV12-4 with TRBJ1-3; 9 nucleotides match TRBD1. With 5 bases clipped from V and 4 bases from J, the junction kept 6 bases outside the gene matches. The CDR3 spans 15 residues. For the CDR3, the DNA is TGTGCCAGCAGTCCCTGGACAGGGGCAGGAAACACCATATATTTT. Translating gives CASSPWTGAGNTIYF.

This clonotype was picked up many times. The chain employs TRBV7-3 and TRBJ2-1, with 7 bases fitting TRBD2. From germline, CDR1 is SGHTA and CDR2 FQGTGA. The V and J ends lost 5 bases and 1 base, in that order; junction bases with no gene match: 5. The CDR3 covers 15 residues. CDR3 region: CASSPSGESYNEQFF. CDR3 sequence (DNA): TGTGCCAGCAGCCCAAGCGGGGAATCCTACAATGAGCAGTTCTTC. Full variable domain (remainder filled in from reference TRBV7-3 and TRBJ2-1): GAGVSQTPSNKVTEKGKYVELRCDPISGHTALYWYRQSLGQGPEFLIYFQGTGAADDSGLPNDRFFAVRPEGSVSTLKIQRTERGDSAVYLCASSPSGESYNEQFFGPGTRLTVL.

The chain combines TRBV9 with TRBJ1-2; D gene unclear. V was pared by 3 bases and J by 0 bases, with 12 bases between. CDR1 is SGDLS and CDR2 is YYNGEE in the germline V gene. This CDR3 has 15 amino acids. The CDR3 nucleotides are TGTGCCAGCAGCGACGGGGAGCCCCCTAACTATGGCTACACCTTC. Its translation: CASSDGEPPNYGYTF.

This clonotype was picked up many times. This chain uses TRBV6-2 or TRBV6-3 with TRBJ2-3, with D possibly TRBD2 on 5 matching bases. This CDR3 is built from 14 residues. Germline-derived CDR1 and CDR2 are MNHEY and SVGEGT. V lost 2 bases to trimming and J lost 2 bases, with 8 bases between them. CDR3 DNA: TGTGCCAGCAGTTACGGGCGGGTCACAGATACGCAGTATTTT. Encoded protein: CASSYGRVTDTQYF.

This clonotype was found a few times. The chain is built from TRBV6-2 or TRBV6-3 and TRBJ2-2; D possibly corresponds to TRBD1 (5 bases). The CDR3 has 16 residues. Germline V gene sequence: CDR1 MNHEY, CDR2 SVGEGT. V dropped 2 bases and J dropped 5 bases, with 15 bases sitting between them. The CDR3: CASSYAGPGTTGELFF. CDR3 nucleotides: TGTGCCAGCAGTTACGCAGGGCCCGGAACAACCGGGGAGCTGTTTTTT.

The chain employs TRBV10-3 and TRBJ1-2, with D unresolved. Trimming pared 0 bases from V and 2 bases from J, leaving 4 bases between. The germline gives CDR1 ENHRY, CDR2 SYGVKD. The CDR3 loop spans 13 amino acids. DNA for the CDR3: TGTGCCATCAGTGAGTCCGGGAACTATGGCTACACCTTC. It is translated as CAISESGNYGYTF.

This clonotype was detected many times. This chain links TRBV9 with TRBJ2-7; D may be TRBD1 (5 bases). CDR3 length: 14 residues. In germline, CDR1 is SGDLS, CDR2 YYNGEE. Trimming removed 1 base from V and 3 bases from J, with 11 bases in between. This CDR3 is CASSVQGQGYEQYF. The DNA for the CDR3 is TGTGCCAGCAGCGTACAGGGCCAGGGCTACGAGCAGTACTTC.

The rearrangement links TRBV11-2 to TRBJ2-2; the D gene could be TRBD1 or TRBD2 (5 bases each). The CDR3 runs 16 residues. V shed 6 bases and J shed 3 bases, with 17 bases lying between them. Per the germline V gene, CDR1 is SGHAT and CDR2 is FQNNGV. This chain's CDR3 is CASSSLRGGDTGELFF. The CDR3, as DNA: TGTGCCAGCAGTTCACTCCGGGGCGGTGACACCGGGGAGCTGTTTTTT.

This clonotype has ten or more counts. V usage is TRBV28 and J usage is TRBJ1-1, with a possible D match to TRBD1 (6 bases). V was shortened by 6 bases and J by 4 bases, with 21 bases between the two germline ends. In germline, CDR1 is MDHEN, CDR2 SYDVKM. The CDR3 runs 16 residues. The CDR3 DNA follows: TGTGCCAGCAGACGGATGATAAGAATGACAGGCACTGAAGCTTTCTTT. This translates into CASRRMIRMTGTEAFF.

In this sample, this clonotype turned up many times. The genes are TRBV6-2 or TRBV6-3 and TRBJ2-1, with TRBD2 matching over 7 bases. This CDR3 spans 15 amino acids. In germline, CDR1 is MNHEY, CDR2 SVGEGT. Trimming at V came to 2 bases and at J to 7 bases, leaving 8 bases not matched to a gene. The CDR3 sequence is CASSYGRAASNEQFF. CDR3 nucleotides: TGTGCCAGCAGTTACGGGAGGGCTGCTTCGAATGAGCAGTTCTTC.